Below, one TCR beta chain is given with its context. The data are from a study of glioma-infiltrating T cells after dendritic cell vaccination. Study in general: Patients received autologous tumor lysate-pulsed dendritic cell vaccination between the early 2000s and the early 2010s.

With 6 bases clipped from V and 0 bases from J, the junction kept 4 bases outside the gene matches. The CDR3 is made up of 18 amino acids. Germline-derived CDR1 and CDR2 are LNHDA and SQIVND (reference sequence). Up to about 2 ug genomic DNA was used for TCRB CDR3 amplification. The PCR used 60 V beta and 13 J beta primers. Sequencing was performed with immunoSEQ multiplex PCR; in TCRdb, only in-frame clones are kept and a portion is missing. The profile shows under 100,000 clones, 85% of them singletons. The source of this sequence is a human donor with glioblastoma. Sequencing used blood, obtained before dendritic cell vaccination. This chain connects TRBV19 to TRBJ2-2; TRBD2 matches at 16 bases. This CDR3 reads CASRMGLAGGPNTGELFF. CDR3 coding DNA: TGTGCCAGTAGGATGGGACTAGCGGGGGGGCCGAACACCGGGGAGCTGTTTTTT.